Sequencing of this T cell receptor beta chain was carried out in a study of blood T cell repertoires in COVID-19. Study details: Specimens from acute and convalescent COVID-19 originated in the United States, Italy and Spain. T cells, B-cell-depleted T cells, or PBMCs provided the cDNA or gDNA that served as material.

CDR3 size: 17 residues. CDR1 is SGDLS and CDR2 is YYNGEE in the germline V gene. The trim removed 2 bases at V and 2 bases at J, leaving 10 bases unmatched. In the authors' workflow: Nucleated cell number was recorded as an estimate derived from reference gene primer amplification. The data were produced by immunoSEQ multiplex PCR, yet TCRdb's version contains in-frame clones alone and is incomplete. Clone size and the V and J calls come from that table; the DNA yielded D and trimming. Of more than 85,000 clones listed, over 85% are singletons. It was during active infection that Seattle patients were enrolled and then longitudinally followed.

This rearrangement joins TRBV9 to TRBJ2-1, with 7 positions matching TRBD2. This receptor was identified in a human donor with COVID-19, enrolled during active disease. The donor label of this sample is uncertain. The sample comprised peripheral blood. In DNA, the CDR3 is TGTGCCAGCAGCGTCCCGTCGGGGGGAGGGCCCTACAATGAGCAGTTCTTC. Protein: CASSVPSGGGPYNEQFF.